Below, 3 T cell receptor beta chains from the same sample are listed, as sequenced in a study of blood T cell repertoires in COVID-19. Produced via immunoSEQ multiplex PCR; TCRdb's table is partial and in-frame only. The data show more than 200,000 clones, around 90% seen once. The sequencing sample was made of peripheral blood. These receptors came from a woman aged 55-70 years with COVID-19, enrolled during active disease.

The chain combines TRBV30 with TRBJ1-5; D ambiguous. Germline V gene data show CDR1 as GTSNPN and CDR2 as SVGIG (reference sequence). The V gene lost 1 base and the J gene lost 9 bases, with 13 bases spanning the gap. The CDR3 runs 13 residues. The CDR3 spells CAWSGPTTGPQHF. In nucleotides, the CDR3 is TGTGCCTGGAGTGGACCCACCACGGGGCCCCAGCATTTT.

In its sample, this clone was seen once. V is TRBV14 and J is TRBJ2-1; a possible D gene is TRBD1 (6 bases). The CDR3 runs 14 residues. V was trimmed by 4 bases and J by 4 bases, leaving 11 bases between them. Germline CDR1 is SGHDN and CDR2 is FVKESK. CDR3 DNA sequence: TGTGCCAGCAGCCGACAGGAGAGATACAATGAGCAGTTCTTC. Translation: CASSRQERYNEQFF. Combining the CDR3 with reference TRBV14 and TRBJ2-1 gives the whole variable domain EAGVTQFPSHSVIEKGQTVTLRCDPISGHDNLYWYRRVMGKEIKFLLHFVKESKQDESGMPNNRFLAERTGGTYSTLKVQPAELEDSGVYFCASSRQERYNEQFFGPGTRLTVL.

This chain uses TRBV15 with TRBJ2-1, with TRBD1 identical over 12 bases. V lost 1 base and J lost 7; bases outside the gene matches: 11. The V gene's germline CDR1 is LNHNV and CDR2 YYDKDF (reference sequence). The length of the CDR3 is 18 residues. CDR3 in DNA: TGTGCCACCAGCAGAGGATTAATGGGACAGGGGGCCAGGAATGAGCAGTTCTTC. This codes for CATSRGLMGQGARNEQFF.